The next 4 T cell receptor beta chains were all read from a single sample in a study of blood T cell repertoires in COVID-19. The method was immunoSEQ multiplex PCR; TCRdb's version includes in-frame clones alone and lacks a portion of them. The repertoire holds about 21,000 clones, with roughly 87% as singletons. The sequenced material came from peripheral blood. The receptors were sampled from a human donor with active COVID-19. The donor label of this sample is uncertain.

This clone was observed a few times. This chain links TRBV6-5 with TRBJ2-1; D ambiguous. V dropped 2 bases and J dropped 3 bases, with 8 bases sitting between them. This CDR3 spans 14 amino acids. Germline assignment: CDR1 MNHEY and CDR2 SVGAGI. CDR3 loop: CASSYKYIYNEQFF. CDR3 coding DNA: TGTGCCAGCAGTTACAAGTACATCTACAATGAGCAGTTCTTC.

The CDR3 DNA is TGTGCCAGCAGAACCGGGGGCTGGCTGCCGGGGACTATCGGGTACACCTTC. It yields the protein CASRTGGWLPGTIGYTF. The chain combines TRBV28 with TRBJ1-2, with a weak D call TRBD1 (6 bases). This CDR3 contains 17 residues. Trimming took off 6 bases at V and 11 bases at J, with 31 bases between the two ends. CDR1 and CDR2 (germline): MDHEN, SYDVKM.

CDR3 residues: CASSPRQGISEQYF. As DNA, the CDR3 is TGTGCCAGCAGCCCCCGACAGGGTATAAGCGAGCAGTACTTC. The chain uses TRBV9 and TRBJ2-7, with 7 bases identical to TRBD1. V lost 4 bases to trimming and J lost 6 bases; unmatched junction nucleotides: 10. The CDR3 is 14 amino acids. Germline V lookup: CDR1 SGDLS, CDR2 YYNGEE.

V usage is TRBV6-9 and J usage is TRBJ2-7, with TRBD2 as a possible D gene (5 bases). Looked up from germline, CDR1 is MNHGY and CDR2 is SVAAGI. Trimming took 4 bases from V and 3 from J, leaving 13 bases between them. The CDR3 contains 14 residues. The CDR3 loop reads CASSFRRVVYEQYF. In nucleotides, the CDR3 is TGTGCCAGCAGTTTCAGGCGGGTGGTCTACGAGCAGTACTTC.